The 29 T cell receptor beta chains in this list originate from one sample, sequenced in a study of CD8 T cells in ankylosing spondylitis. From the 5' RACE reads, TCRdb called clonotypes with MiXCR, one entry per CDR3 protein. Of some 39,000 distinct CDR3 sequences in the sample, 13% were seen once. The sample consisted of synovial fluid, either unsorted or a sorted T cell fraction (not recorded which). These TCRs come from a male donor with ankylosing spondylitis.

This rearrangement joins TRBV5-1 to TRBJ2-7; possibly TRBD1 for D (6 bases). There are 12 residues in the CDR3. The germline V and J ends were trimmed by 0 bases and 5 bases, with 6 bases remaining between them. CDR1 and CDR2 from the germline V gene are SGHRS and YFSETQ. In DNA form, the CDR3 reads TGCGCCAGCAGCTTGGGGGACAACGAGCAGTACTTC. Amino acids: CASSLGDNEQYF.

This clonotype was counted only a few times. The gene calls are TRBV14 and TRBJ1-4; no reliable D call. The CDR3 loop spans 12 amino acids. Germline V gene sequence: CDR1 SGHDN, CDR2 FVKESK. V lost 2 bases and J lost 8, with 6 bases in between. CDR3 in DNA: TGTGCCAGCAGCCAACAATTGGAAAAACTGTTTTTT. Translation: CASSQQLEKLFF.

Here the CDR3 DNA reads TGTGCCAGCAGTGAGAGTCAGGCCAACCGAAAAGAGCAGTACTTC. Its translation is CASSESQANRKEQYF. The chain joins TRBV2 to TRBJ2-7; the D is unclear. CDR3 length equals 15 residues. Trimming removed 3 bases from V and 7 bases from J, with 19 bases in between. Germline V CDR1 and CDR2: SNHLY, FYNNEI.

This clonotype was seen only a few times. V and J are TRBV7-9 and TRBJ2-3; D not certain. V was trimmed by 6 bases and J by 6 bases, leaving 10 bases between them. Germline V gene data show CDR1 as SEHNR and CDR2 as FQNEAQ (reference sequence). This CDR3 is built from 12 residues. The DNA of the CDR3 is TGTGCCAGCAGGACTCTTGCCGATACGCAGTATTTT. Protein sequence: CASRTLADTQYF.

As concerns this clonotype: The junction departs from germline at one end; a sequencing error may be responsible. The chain carries TRBV27 and TRBJ1-2; D not resolved. CDR3 length: 14 amino acids. CDR1 MNHEY and CDR2 SMNVEV come from the germline V gene (reference sequence). The CDR3 bases are TGTCCCAGCAGTTTCAGCGGTCCGGACTATGGCTACACCTTC. Residues: CPSSFSGPDYGYTF.

This clonotype occurred a few times. The J gene is TRBJ2-3, the V gene TRBV2, with D possibly matching TRBD2 (6 bases). V was trimmed by 10 bases and J by 4 bases, leaving 12 bases between them. CDR3 length: 12 amino acids. Germline-derived CDR1 and CDR2 are SNHLY and FYNNEI. CDR3 nucleotides: TGTGCCAAGGAGGGCAGGCCAGATACGCAGTATTTT. This encodes CAKEGRPDTQYF.

This clonotype appeared a few times. The rearrangement links TRBV7-2 to TRBJ2-1; the match to TRBD2 covers 15 bases. The germline CDR1 and CDR2 sequences are SGHTA and FQGNSA. The CDR3 spans 18 residues. V was clipped by 1 base and J by 6 bases; unmatched bases: 7. For the CDR3, the DNA is TGTGCCAGCAGCTTAGGGCGGACTAGCGGGAGGGTCATCAATGAGCAGTTCTTC. Its protein product is CASSLGRTSGRVINEQFF.

This clonotype came up many times. V usage is TRBV3-1 and J usage is TRBJ2-1, with D possibly TRBD2 on 6 matching bases. V lost 4 bases and J lost 4, with 14 bases in between. CDR3 length equals 15 residues. Per the germline V gene, CDR1 is LGHDT and CDR2 is YNNKEL (reference sequence). CDR3 region: CASSLSGTRYNEQFF. The CDR3 nucleotides read TGTGCCAGCAGCCTTTCCGGGACTCGTTACAATGAGCAGTTCTTC.

In this sample, this clonotype turned up many times. The chain links TRBV9 to TRBJ2-7; D is possibly TRBD2 (6 bases). Per germline, CDR1 SGDLS and CDR2 YYNGEE. V shed 4 bases and J shed 0 bases, with 11 bases lying between them. This CDR3 has 14 amino acids. The CDR3 here is CASSNGGNSYEQYF. CDR3 DNA sequence: TGTGCCAGCAGCAACGGGGGAAACTCCTACGAGCAGTACTTC.

The chain is built from TRBV5-1 and TRBJ1-1; 7 positions agree with TRBD1. Germline V gives CDR1 SGHRS, CDR2 YFSETQ. V trimming: 2 bases; J trimming: 1 base; junction bases outside the gene matches: 8. CDR3 length: 16 amino acids. The CDR3 nucleotides are TGCGCCAGCAGCTTCGGACAGGAGCGCGGGAACACTGAAGCTTTCTTT. Its protein product is CASSFGQERGNTEAFF.

This clonotype has at least ten counts. The chain joins TRBV7-9 to TRBJ2-1, with 8 bases that match TRBD2. Germline assignment: CDR1 SEHNR and CDR2 FQNEAQ (reference sequence). This CDR3 is 16 amino acids long. V lost 5 bases, J lost 6 bases, and 12 bases stayed unmatched. This CDR3 reads CASSPPGGRSSNEQFF. The CDR3 DNA reads as TGTGCCAGCAGCCCTCCGGGAGGGAGGTCTAGCAATGAGCAGTTCTTC.

The chain combines TRBV25-1 with TRBJ1-1; D call uncertain. CDR1 is MGHDK, CDR2 SYGVNS, per germline. The CDR3 runs 13 residues. V was clipped by 0 bases and J by 8 bases, with 10 bases between them. CDR3 nucleotide sequence: TGTGCCAGCAGTGAATATCGAGGGTTAGAAGCTTTCTTT. Protein product: CASSEYRGLEAFF.

The rearrangement joins TRBV20-1 to TRBJ2-7; 10 bases agree with TRBD1. Germline assignment: CDR1 DFQATT and CDR2 SNEGSKA (reference sequence). The length of the CDR3 is 17 residues. The V gene end was trimmed by 0 bases and the J gene end by 3 bases; junction bases not matched to a gene: 11. CDR3 residues: CSAREAGGTGDLYEQYF. CDR3 DNA sequence: TGCAGTGCTAGAGAGGCCGGCGGGACAGGGGACCTCTACGAGCAGTACTTC.

The sample holds a few counts of this clonotype. One junction end disagrees with the germline gene, perhaps due to a read error. The rearrangement links TRBV7-7 to TRBJ2-3; D remains unclear. Germline values: CDR1 SSHAT, CDR2 FNYEAQ (reference sequence). CDR3 length: 13 amino acids. CDR3 region: CASSLTPWDTQYF. Here the CDR3 DNA reads TGTGCTAGCAGCTTAACCCCCTGGGATACGCAGTATTTT.

This clonotype was seen only once. V is TRBV3-1 and J is TRBJ2-5, with 9 positions matching TRBD2. The V gene's germline CDR1 is LGHDT and CDR2 YNNKEL (reference sequence). V lost 6 bases to trimming and J lost 3 bases; unmatched junction nucleotides: 5. The CDR3 covers 14 residues. The CDR3 here is CASSPRTSEETQYF. The CDR3 DNA follows: TGTGCCAGCAGTCCTAGGACTAGCGAAGAGACCCAGTACTTC.

The table lists this clonotype with many counts. This chain links TRBV6-4 with TRBJ2-1, with D possibly being TRBD1 (6 bases). CDR1 MRHNA and CDR2 SNTAGT come from the germline V gene. The V end lost 4 bases, the J end lost 2 bases, and 6 bases lay between the germline ends. This CDR3 is 13 amino acids long. CDR3 nucleotide sequence: TGTGCCAGCAGTGGGACAGCCTACAATGAGCAGTTCTTC. It codes for CASSGTAYNEQFF.

The chain carries TRBV15 and TRBJ2-3; 8 nucleotides agree with TRBD1. The J segment lost 4 bases and the V segment lost 0 bases, leaving 9 bases of the junction unmatched. The CDR3 has 17 residues. The germline CDR1 and CDR2 sequences are LNHNV and YYDKDF (reference sequence). CDR3: CATSREVDRGRADTQYF. DNA for the CDR3: TGTGCCACCAGCAGAGAGGTAGACAGGGGAAGGGCAGATACGCAGTATTTT.

This clonotype showed up many times. The chain recombines TRBV11-3 with TRBJ2-1, with 7 bases aligning to TRBD2. Germline V gives CDR1 SGHNT, CDR2 YENEEA. The J segment lost 8 bases and the V segment lost 5 bases, leaving 9 bases of the junction unmatched. The CDR3 extends over 14 amino acids. The CDR3 loop is CASSPSRGYHEQFF. CDR3 in DNA: TGTGCCAGCAGCCCGTCGCGGGGGTACCATGAGCAGTTCTTC.

The chain combines TRBV27 with TRBJ2-2; a weak D match, TRBD2 (5 bases). CDR1 MNHEY and CDR2 SMNVEV come from the germline V gene (reference sequence). Trimming took off 2 bases at V and 1 base at J, with 8 bases between the two ends. The CDR3 is 15 amino acids. The CDR3 protein is CASSLRGRNTGELFF. DNA for the CDR3: TGTGCCAGCAGTTTACGAGGGAGGAACACCGGGGAGCTGTTTTTT.

This clonotype was counted a few times. The genes are TRBV7-9 and TRBJ1-1; no definite D call. V dropped 8 bases and J dropped 0 bases, with 7 bases sitting between them. CDR1 is SEHNR, CDR2 FQNEAQ, per germline (reference sequence). The CDR3 has 12 residues. This chain's CDR3 is CASCRVNTEAFF. The CDR3 bases are TGTGCCAGCTGCCGAGTGAACACTGAAGCTTTCTTT.

This clonotype was counted many times. This chain connects TRBV27 to TRBJ2-4; D is ambiguous. This CDR3 is 15 amino acids long. Germline assignment: CDR1 MNHEY and CDR2 SMNVEV (reference sequence). With 5 bases removed from V and 0 bases from J, the gap between germline ends came to 11 bases. Here the CDR3 DNA reads TGTGCCAGCAGTCCTATCACAGCAGCCAAAAACATTCAGTACTTC. It specifies CASSPITAAKNIQYF.

The sample holds many counts of this clonotype. The CDR3 region is CASSLAQDSFYEQYF. CDR3 bases: TGTGCCAGCAGCTTAGCGCAGGACAGCTTCTACGAGCAGTACTTC. V is TRBV7-8 and J is TRBJ2-7, with D possibly being TRBD1 (6 bases). The CDR3 runs 15 residues. V gave up 0 bases and J gave up 3 bases, with 12 bases separating them. The germline gives CDR1 SGHVS, CDR2 FQNEAQ.

This clonotype showed up just a few times. The chain recombines TRBV7-8 with TRBJ1-5; possible D gene TRBD1, 5 bases. Germline CDR1 and CDR2: SGHVS and FQNEAQ. Trimming took off 3 bases at V and 5 bases at J, with 14 bases between the two ends. The CDR3 consists of 15 residues. The CDR3: CASSLGRGTYQPQHF. The CDR3 nucleotides read TGTGCCAGCAGCTTGGGGAGGGGAACCTATCAGCCCCAGCATTTT.

The gene calls are TRBV7-2 and TRBJ2-7; 12 bases map to TRBD2. This CDR3 has 15 amino acids. The V and J ends lost 4 bases and 0 bases, in that order; junction bases with no gene match: 1. Germline V gene data show CDR1 as SGHTA and CDR2 as FQGNSA. The DNA of the CDR3 is TGTGCCAGCAGCTGGACTAGCGGGACCTCCTACGAGCAGTACTTC. Protein product: CASSWTSGTSYEQYF.

This clonotype was seen many times. The V and J genes are TRBV6-1 and TRBJ2-1; D unresolved. Trimming pared 6 bases from V and 3 bases from J, leaving 15 bases between. CDR1 is MNHNS and CDR2 is SASEGT in the germline V gene. The CDR3 is made up of 15 amino acids. The DNA of the CDR3 is TGTGCCAGCAGCCCCGCGGCAGCAGACTACAATGAGCAGTTCTTC. It codes for CASSPAAADYNEQFF.

This clonotype occurred many times. The chain carries TRBV20-1 and TRBJ2-7; TRBD1 matches 7 bases. Germline V CDR1 and CDR2: DFQATT, SNEGSKA (reference sequence). V lost 1 base to trimming and J lost 6 bases; unmatched junction nucleotides: 6. The CDR3 totals 13 residues. DNA of the CDR3: TGCAGTGCTAGAGTTCCCGGACAGGCCGAGCAGTACTTC. This encodes CSARVPGQAEQYF.

There are many counts of this clonotype. The chain employs TRBV7-2 and TRBJ2-1; D remains unclear. Germline-derived CDR1 and CDR2 are SGHTA and FQGNSA. V lost 5 bases and J lost 5, with 16 bases in between. This CDR3 has 15 residues. The CDR3 loop is CASSPTRQVDNEQFF. The CDR3 coding sequence is TGTGCCAGCAGCCCTACCCGGCAGGTTGACAATGAGCAGTTCTTC. The variable domain in full, with the rest retrieved from reference TRBV7-2 and TRBJ2-1, is GAGVSQSPSNKVTEKGKDVELRCDPISGHTALYWYRQSLGQGLEFLIYFQGNSAPDKSGLPSDRFSAERTGGSVSTLTIQRTQQEDSAVYLCASSPTRQVDNEQFFGPGTRLTVL.

This clonotype was counted a few times. The chain carries TRBV4-2 and TRBJ2-7; a weak D match, TRBD1 (6 bases). The V end was cut by 0 bases, the J end by 3 bases, with 21 bases between. CDR3 length: 18 residues. Germline-derived CDR1 and CDR2 are LGHNA and YNFKEQ. CDR3 residues: CASSQDLSILRGNYEQYF. The CDR3, as DNA: TGTGCCAGCAGCCAAGATTTGTCGATTTTGAGGGGGAACTACGAGCAGTACTTC.

This clonotype was detected many times. The rearrangement uses TRBV20-1 and TRBJ2-1; the match to TRBD2 covers 14 bases. The V segment lost 3 bases and the J segment 8 bases; nucleotides outside the gene matches: 9. The CDR3 sequence is 16 residues long. Germline V gene data show CDR1 as DFQATT and CDR2 as SNEGSKA (reference sequence). The CDR3 loop reads CSASGLGLAGADEQFF. The CDR3 DNA reads TGCAGTGCTAGTGGGTTGGGACTAGCGGGAGCGGATGAGCAGTTCTTC.